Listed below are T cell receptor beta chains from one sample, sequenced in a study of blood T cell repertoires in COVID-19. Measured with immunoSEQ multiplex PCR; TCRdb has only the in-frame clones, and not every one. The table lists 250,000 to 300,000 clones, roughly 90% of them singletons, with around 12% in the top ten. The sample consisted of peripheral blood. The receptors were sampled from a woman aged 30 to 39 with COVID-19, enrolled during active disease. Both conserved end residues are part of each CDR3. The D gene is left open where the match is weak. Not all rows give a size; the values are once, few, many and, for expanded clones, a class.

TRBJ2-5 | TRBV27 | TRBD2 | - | CASRGLAGGRGETQYF | TGTGCCAGCAGAGGACTAGCGGGGGGGCGGGGAGAGACCCAGTACTTC
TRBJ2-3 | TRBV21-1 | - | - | CASSAQGRDTQYF | TGTGCCAGCAGCGCACAGGGTAGAGATACGCAGTATTTT
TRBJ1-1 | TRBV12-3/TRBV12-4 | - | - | CASSDDRATEAFF | TGTGCCAGCAGTGATGACAGAGCCACTGAAGCTTTCTTT
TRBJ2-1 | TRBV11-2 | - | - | CASTDYLIYNEQFF | TGTGCCAGCACCGACTACCTCATTTACAATGAGCAGTTCTTC
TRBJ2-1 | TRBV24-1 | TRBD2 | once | CATSDSGGYHNEQFF | TGTGCCACCAGTGATAGCGGGGGGTACCACAATGAGCAGTTCTTC
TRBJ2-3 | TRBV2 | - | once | CASSGGGGLRQDTQYF | TGTGCCAGCAGCGGTGGAGGGGGCCTACGCCAAGATACGCAGTATTTT
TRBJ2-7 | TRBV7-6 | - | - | CASSRWKEEQYF | TGTGCCAGCAGCCGATGGAAGGAGGAGCAGTACTTC
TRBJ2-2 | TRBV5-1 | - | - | CASSSPAQSNTGELFF | TGCGCCAGCAGCTCCCCGGCACAGTCAAACACCGGGGAGCTGTTTTTT
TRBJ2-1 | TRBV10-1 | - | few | CASSESIVGRNEQFF | TGCGCCAGCAGTGAGTCGATTGTGGGGCGCAATGAGCAGTTCTTC
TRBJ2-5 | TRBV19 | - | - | CASSYGGPYQETQYF | TGTGCCAGTAGTTACGGGGGACCTTACCAAGAGACCCAGTACTTC
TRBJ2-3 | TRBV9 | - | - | CASSVVEGGQSDTQYF | TGTGCCAGCAGCGTAGTAGAGGGGGGGCAGTCAGATACGCAGTATTTT
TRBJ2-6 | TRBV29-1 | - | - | CSVEGDSSGANVLTF | TGCAGCGTTGAAGGTGACAGCTCTGGGGCCAACGTCCTGACTTTC
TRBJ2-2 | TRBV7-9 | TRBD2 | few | CASRTGGRTGELFF | TGTGCCAGCAGGACGGGAGGCCGGACCGGGGAGCTGTTTTTT
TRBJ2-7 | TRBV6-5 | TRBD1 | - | CARPLFGTAWGEQYF | TGTGCCAGACCACTCTTTGGGACAGCGTGGGGTGAGCAGTACTTC
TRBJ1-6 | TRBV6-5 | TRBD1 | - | CATFSDRVNSPLHF | TGTGCCACCTTCTCGGACAGGGTAAATTCACCCCTCCACTTT
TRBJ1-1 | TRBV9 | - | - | CASSVVGGNTEAFF | TGTGCCAGCAGCGTAGTCGGGGGGAACACTGAAGCTTTCTTT
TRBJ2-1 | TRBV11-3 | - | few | CASSSWGDNEQFF | TGTGCCAGCAGCTCCTGGGGGGACAATGAGCAGTTCTTC
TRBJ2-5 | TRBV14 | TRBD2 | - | CASSISGGKTQYF | TGTGCCAGCAGCATTAGCGGGGGGAAGACCCAGTACTTC
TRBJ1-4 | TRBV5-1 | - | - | CASSLTGSNEKLFF | TGCGCCAGCAGCTTGACAGGGTCAAATGAAAAACTGTTTTTT
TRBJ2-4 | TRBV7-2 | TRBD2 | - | CASSPGGGNGIQYF | TGTGCCAGCAGCCCCGGGGGGGGAAACGGCATTCAGTACTTC
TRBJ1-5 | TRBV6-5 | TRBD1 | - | CASSLTGGVDQPQHF | TGTGCCAGCAGTCTTACAGGGGGGGTAGATCAGCCCCAGCATTTT
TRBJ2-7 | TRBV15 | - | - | CATSRDPEGGEQYF | TGTGCCACCAGCAGAGATCCGGAGGGCGGCGAGCAGTACTTC
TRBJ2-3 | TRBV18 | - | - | CASSPHAPEDTDTQYF | TGTGCCAGCTCACCACACGCCCCGGAGGACACAGATACGCAGTATTTT
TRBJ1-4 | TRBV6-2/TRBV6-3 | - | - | CASSYPPGGSTNEKLFF | TGTGCCAGCAGTTACCCCCCCGGGGGGTCAACTAATGAAAAACTGTTTTTT
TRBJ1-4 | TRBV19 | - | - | CASSISGRAVEKLFF | TGTGCCAGTAGTATCTCCGGCAGGGCGGTTGAAAAACTGTTTTTT
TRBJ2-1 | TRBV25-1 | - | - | CASSAGGWRDEQFF | TGTGCCAGCAGTGCGGGCGGGTGGCGGGATGAGCAGTTCTTC
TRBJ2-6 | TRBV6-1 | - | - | CASSEWVWVGQISGANVLTF | TGTGCCAGCAGTGAGTGGGTGTGGGTCGGACAAATCTCTGGGGCCAACGTCCTGACTTTC
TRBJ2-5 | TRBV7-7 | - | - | CASSLRLANQETQYF | TGTGCCAGCAGCTTACGGCTAGCGAATCAAGAGACCCAGTACTTC